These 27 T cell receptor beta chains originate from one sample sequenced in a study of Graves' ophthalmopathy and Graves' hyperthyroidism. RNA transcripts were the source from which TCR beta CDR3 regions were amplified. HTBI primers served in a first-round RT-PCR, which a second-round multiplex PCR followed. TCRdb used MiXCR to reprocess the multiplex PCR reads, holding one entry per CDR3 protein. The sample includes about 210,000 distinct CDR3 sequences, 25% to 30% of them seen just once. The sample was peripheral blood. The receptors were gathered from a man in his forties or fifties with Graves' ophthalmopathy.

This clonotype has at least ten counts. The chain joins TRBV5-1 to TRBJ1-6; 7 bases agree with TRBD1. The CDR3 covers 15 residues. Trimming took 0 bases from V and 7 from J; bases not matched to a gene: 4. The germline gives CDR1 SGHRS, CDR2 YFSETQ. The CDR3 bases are TGCGCCAGCAGCTTGGGACAGGGTAGGAATTCACCCCTCCACTTT. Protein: CASSLGQGRNSPLHF. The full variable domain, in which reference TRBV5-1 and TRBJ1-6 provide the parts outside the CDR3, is KAGVTQTPRYLIKTRGQQVTLSCSPISGHRSVSWYQQTPGQGLQFLFEYFSETQRNKGNFPGRFSGRQFSNSRSEMNVSTLELGDSALYLCASSLGQGRNSPLHFGNGTRLTVT.

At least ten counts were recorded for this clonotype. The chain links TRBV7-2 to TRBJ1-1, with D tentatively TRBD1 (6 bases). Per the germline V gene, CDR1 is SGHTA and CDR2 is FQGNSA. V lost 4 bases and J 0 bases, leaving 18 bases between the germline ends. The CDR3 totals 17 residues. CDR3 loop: CASSYLAGGAMNTEAFF. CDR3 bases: TGTGCCAGCAGCTACCTCGCCGGGGGGGCCATGAACACTGAAGCTTTCTTT.

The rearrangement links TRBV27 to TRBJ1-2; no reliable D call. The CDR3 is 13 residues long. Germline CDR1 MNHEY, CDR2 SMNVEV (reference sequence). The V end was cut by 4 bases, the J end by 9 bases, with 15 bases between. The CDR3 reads CASSSPGLSRYTF. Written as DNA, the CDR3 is TGTGCCAGCAGTTCACCGGGCCTGTCGCGCTACACCTTC.

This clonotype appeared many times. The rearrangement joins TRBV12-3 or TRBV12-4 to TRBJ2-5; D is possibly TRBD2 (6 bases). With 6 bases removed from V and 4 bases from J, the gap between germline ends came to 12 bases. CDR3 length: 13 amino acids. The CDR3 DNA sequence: TGTGCCAGCAGACGGGAGAGGGGAGAGACCCAGTACTTC. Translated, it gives CASRRERGETQYF.

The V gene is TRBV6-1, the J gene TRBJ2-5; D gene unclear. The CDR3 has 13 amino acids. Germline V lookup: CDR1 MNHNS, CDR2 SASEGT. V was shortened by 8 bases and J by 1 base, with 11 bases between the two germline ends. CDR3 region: CASGSPGQETQYF. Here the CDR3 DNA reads TGTGCCAGCGGGTCCCCCGGCCAAGAGACCCAGTACTTC.

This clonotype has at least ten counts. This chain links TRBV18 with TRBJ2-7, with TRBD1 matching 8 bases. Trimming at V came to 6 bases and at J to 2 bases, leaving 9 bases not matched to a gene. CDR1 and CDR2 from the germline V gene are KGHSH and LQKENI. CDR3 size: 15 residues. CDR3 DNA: TGTGCCAGCTCGTACAAGCCGGGACAGGCCTACGAGCAGTACTTC. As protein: CASSYKPGQAYEQYF.

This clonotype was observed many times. This CDR3 is CASSPSAIDQETQYF. The CDR3 DNA sequence: TGCGCCAGCAGCCCGTCAGCCATAGACCAAGAGACCCAGTACTTC. This chain connects TRBV4-1 to TRBJ2-5; D is ambiguous. Trimming pared 4 bases from V and 0 bases from J, leaving 12 bases between. Germline V gene lookup returns CDR1 MGHRA and CDR2 YSYEKL. There are 15 residues in the CDR3.

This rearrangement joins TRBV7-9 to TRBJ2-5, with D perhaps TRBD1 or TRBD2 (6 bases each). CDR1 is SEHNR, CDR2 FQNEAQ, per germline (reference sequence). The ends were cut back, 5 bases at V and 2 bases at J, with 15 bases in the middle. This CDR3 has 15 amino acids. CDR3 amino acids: CASSQGTGDQETQYF. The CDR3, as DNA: TGTGCCAGCAGCCAGGGGACGGGAGATCAAGAGACCCAGTACTTC.

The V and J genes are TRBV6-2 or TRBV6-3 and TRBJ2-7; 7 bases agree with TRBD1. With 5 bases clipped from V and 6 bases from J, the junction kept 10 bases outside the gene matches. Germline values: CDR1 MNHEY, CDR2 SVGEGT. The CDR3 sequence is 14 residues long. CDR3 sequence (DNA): TGTGCCAGCAGTGCCCCTAACAGGGGTGGCGAGCAGTACTTC. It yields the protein CASSAPNRGGEQYF.

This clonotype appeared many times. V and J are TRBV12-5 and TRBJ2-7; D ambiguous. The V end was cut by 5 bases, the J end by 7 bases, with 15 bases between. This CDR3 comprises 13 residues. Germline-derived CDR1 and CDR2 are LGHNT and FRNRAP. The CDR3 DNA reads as TGTGCTAGTGGTCCAAACTTAGCTAGAGAGCAGTACTTC. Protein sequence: CASGPNLAREQYF. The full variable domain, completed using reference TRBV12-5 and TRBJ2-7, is DARVTQTPRHKVTEMGQEVTMRCQPILGHNTVFWYRQTMMQGLELLAYFRNRAPLDDSGMPKDRFSAEMPDATLATLKIQPSEPRDSAVYFCASGPNLAREQYFGPGTRLTVT.

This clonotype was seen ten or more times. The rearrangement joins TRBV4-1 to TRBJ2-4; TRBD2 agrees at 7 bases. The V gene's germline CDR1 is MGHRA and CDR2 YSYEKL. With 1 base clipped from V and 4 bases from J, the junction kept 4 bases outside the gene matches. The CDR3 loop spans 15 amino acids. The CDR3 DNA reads TGCGCCAGCAGCCAAGGTTTTAGCGGGAAAAACATTCAGTACTTC. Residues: CASSQGFSGKNIQYF.

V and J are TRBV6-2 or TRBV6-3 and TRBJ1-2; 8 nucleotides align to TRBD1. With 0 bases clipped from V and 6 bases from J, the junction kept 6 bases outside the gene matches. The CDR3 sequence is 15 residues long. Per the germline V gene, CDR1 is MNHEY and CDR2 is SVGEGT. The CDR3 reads CASSYSWQGADGYTF. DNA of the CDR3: TGTGCCAGCAGTTACTCCTGGCAGGGGGCTGATGGCTACACCTTC.

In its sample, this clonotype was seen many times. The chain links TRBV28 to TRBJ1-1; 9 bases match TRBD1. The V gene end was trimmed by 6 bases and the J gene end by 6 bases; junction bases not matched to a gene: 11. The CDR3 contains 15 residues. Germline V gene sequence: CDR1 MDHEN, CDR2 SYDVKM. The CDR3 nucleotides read TGTGCCAGCAGCTCCGCGGGACAGGGACAACCTGAAGCTTTCTTT. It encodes CASSSAGQGQPEAFF. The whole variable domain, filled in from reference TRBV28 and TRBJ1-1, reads DVKVTQSSRYLVKRTGEKVFLECVQDMDHENMFWYRQDPGLGLRLIYFSYDVKMKEKGDIPEGYSVSREKKERFSLILESASTNQTSMYLCASSSAGQGQPEAFFGQGTRLTVV.

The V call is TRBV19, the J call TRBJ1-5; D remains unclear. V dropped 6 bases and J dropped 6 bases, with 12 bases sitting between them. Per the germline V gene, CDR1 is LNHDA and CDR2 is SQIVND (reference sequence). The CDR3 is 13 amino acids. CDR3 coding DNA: TGTGCCAGTAGAAGAAGAGGGATTCAGCCCCAGCATTTT. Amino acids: CASRRRGIQPQHF.

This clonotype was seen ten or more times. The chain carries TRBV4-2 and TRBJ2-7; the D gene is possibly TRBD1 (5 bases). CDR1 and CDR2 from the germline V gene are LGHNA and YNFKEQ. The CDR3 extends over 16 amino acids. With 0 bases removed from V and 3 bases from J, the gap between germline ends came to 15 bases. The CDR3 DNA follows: TGTGCCAGCAGCCAAGAATCAAGGGGTTTAATCTACGAGCAGTACTTC. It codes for CASSQESRGLIYEQYF.

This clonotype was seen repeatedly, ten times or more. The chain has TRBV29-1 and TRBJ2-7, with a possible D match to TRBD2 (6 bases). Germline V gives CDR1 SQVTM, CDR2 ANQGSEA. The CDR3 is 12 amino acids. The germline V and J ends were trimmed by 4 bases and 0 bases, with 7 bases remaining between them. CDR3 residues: CSVVGGSYEQYF. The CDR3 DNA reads TGCAGCGTTGTCGGGGGCTCCTACGAGCAGTACTTC.

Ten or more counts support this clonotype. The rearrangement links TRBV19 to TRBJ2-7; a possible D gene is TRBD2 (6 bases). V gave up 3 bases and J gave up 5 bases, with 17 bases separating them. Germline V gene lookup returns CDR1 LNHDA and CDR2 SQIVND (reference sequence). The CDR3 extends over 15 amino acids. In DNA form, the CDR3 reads TGTGCCAGTAGTATTTCCGGAGGGGTTTGGGACGAGCAGTACTTC. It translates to CASSISGGVWDEQYF.

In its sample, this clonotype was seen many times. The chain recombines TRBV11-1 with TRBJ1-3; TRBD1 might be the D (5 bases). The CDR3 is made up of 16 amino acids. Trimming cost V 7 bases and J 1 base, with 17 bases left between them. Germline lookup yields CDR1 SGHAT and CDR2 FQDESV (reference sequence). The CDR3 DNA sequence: TGTGCCAGCAACGAGGCGTCAGGGCCTTCTGGAAACACCATATATTTT. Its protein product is CASNEASGPSGNTIYF.

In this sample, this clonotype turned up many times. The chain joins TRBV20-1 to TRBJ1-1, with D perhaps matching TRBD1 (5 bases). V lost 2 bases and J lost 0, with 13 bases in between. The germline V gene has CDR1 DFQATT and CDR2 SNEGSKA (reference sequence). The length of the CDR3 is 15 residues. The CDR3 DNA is TGCAGTGCTAGATCGGCAAGGGGAGTGAACACTGAAGCTTTCTTT. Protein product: CSARSARGVNTEAFF.

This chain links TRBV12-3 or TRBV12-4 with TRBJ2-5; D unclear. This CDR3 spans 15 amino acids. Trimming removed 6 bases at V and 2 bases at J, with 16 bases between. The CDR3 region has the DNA TGTGCCAGCAGCATGGAAGGGCCTGGGCAAGAGACCCAGTACTTC. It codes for CASSMEGPGQETQYF.

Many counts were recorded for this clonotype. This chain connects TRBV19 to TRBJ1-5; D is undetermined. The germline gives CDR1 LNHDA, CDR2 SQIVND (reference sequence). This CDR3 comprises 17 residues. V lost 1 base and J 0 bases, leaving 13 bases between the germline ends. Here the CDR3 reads CASSIVWVRNSNQPQHF. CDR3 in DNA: TGTGCCAGTAGTATAGTCTGGGTCCGTAATAGCAATCAGCCCCAGCATTTT.

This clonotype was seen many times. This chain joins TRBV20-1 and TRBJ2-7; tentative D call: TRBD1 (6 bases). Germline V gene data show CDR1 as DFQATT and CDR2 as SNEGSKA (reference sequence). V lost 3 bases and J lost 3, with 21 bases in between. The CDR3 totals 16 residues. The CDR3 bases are TGCAGTGCTAGGGGTGCAGAAGGGGGTAGCATCTACGAGCAGTACTTC. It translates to CSARGAEGGSIYEQYF.

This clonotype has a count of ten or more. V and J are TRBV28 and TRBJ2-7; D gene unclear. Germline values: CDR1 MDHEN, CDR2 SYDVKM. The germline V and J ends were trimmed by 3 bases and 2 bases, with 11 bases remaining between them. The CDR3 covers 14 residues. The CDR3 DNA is TGTGCCAGCAGTTTTGGGATAGCCACCTACGAGCAGTACTTC. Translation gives CASSFGIATYEQYF.

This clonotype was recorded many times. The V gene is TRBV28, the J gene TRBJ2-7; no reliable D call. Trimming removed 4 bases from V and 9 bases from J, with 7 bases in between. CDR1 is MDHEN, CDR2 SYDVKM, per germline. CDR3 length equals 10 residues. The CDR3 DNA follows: TGTGCCAGCAGTTCGAGAAGGCAGTACTTC. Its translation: CASSSRRQYF.

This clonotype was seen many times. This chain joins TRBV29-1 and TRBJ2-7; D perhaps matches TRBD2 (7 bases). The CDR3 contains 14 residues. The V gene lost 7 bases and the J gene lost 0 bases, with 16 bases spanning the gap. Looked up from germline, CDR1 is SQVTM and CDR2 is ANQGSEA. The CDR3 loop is CSAYREGSSYEQYF. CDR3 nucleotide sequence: TGCAGCGCCTACAGGGAGGGAAGCTCCTACGAGCAGTACTTC.

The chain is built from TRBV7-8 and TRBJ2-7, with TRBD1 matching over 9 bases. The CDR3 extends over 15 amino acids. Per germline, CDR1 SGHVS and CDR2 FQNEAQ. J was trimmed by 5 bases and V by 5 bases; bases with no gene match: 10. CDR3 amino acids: CASSPWGTGQDEQYF. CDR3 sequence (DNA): TGTGCCAGCAGCCCATGGGGGACAGGGCAGGACGAGCAGTACTTC.

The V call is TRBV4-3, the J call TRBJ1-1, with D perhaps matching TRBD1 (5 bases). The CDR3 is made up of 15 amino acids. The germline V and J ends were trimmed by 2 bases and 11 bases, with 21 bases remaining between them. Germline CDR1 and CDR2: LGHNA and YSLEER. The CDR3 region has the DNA TGCGCCAGCAGCCAAACCCTCTGGGATCCACCAGGGGCTTTCTTT. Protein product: CASSQTLWDPPGAFF.